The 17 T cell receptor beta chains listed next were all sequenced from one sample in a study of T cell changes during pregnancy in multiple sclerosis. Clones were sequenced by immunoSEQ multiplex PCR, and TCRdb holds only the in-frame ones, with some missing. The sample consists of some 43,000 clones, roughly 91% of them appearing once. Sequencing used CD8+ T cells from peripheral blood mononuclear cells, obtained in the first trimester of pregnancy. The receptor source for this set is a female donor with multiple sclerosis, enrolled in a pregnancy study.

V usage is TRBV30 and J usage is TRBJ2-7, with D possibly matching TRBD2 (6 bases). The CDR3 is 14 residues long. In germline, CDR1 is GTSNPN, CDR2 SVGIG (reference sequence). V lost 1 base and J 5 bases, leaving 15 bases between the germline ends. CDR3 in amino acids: CAWSEGLSNHEQYF. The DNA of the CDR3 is TGTGCCTGGAGTGAGGGACTCTCCAACCACGAGCAGTACTTC.

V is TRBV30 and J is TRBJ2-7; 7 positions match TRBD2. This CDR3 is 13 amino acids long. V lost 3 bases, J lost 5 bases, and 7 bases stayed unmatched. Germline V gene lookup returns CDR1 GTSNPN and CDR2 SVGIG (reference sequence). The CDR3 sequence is CAWRGGVIDEQYF. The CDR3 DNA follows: TGTGCCTGGAGGGGGGGGGTAATCGACGAGCAGTACTTC.

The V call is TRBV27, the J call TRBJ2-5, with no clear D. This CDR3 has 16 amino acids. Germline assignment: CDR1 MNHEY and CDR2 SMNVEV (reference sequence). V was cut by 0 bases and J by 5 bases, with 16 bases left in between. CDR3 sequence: CASSLSVASLGETQYF. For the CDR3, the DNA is TGTGCCAGCAGTTTATCAGTAGCCTCACTTGGGGAGACCCAGTACTTC.

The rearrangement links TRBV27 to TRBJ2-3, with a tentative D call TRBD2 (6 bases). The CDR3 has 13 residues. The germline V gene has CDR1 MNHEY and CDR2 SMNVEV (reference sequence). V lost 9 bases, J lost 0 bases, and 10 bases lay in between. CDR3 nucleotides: TGTGCCAGTGCGGGGACTAGCACAGATACGCAGTATTTT. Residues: CASAGTSTDTQYF.

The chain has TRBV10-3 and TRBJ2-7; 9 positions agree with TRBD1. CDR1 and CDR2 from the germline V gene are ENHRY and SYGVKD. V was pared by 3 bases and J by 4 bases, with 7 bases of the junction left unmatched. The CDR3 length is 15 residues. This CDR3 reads CAISDDRGFSYEQYF. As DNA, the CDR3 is TGTGCCATCAGTGATGACAGGGGGTTTTCGTACGAGCAGTACTTC.

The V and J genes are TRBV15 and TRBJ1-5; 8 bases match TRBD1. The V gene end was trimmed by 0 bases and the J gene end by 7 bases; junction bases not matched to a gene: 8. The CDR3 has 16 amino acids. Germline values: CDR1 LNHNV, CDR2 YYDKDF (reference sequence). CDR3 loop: CATSRDLGPGGQPQHF. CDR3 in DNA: TGTGCCACCAGCAGAGATTTAGGACCAGGGGGCCAGCCCCAGCATTTT.

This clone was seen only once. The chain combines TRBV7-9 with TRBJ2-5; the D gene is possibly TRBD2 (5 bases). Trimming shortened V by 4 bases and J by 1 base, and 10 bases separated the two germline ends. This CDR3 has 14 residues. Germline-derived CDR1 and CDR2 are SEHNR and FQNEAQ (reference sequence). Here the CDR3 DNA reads TGTGCCAGCAGCTCTGGGGAGACCCAAGAGACCCAGTACTTC. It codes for CASSSGETQETQYF.

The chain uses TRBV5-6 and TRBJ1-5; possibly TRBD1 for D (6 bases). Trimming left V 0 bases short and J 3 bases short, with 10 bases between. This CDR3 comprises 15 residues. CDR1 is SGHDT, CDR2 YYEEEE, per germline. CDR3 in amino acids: CASSLAAGANQPQHF. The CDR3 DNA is TGTGCCAGCAGCTTGGCCGCGGGGGCCAATCAGCCCCAGCATTTT. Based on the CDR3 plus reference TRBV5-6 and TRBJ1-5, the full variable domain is DAGVTQSPTHLIKTRGQQVTLRCSPKSGHDTVSWYQQALGQGPQFIFQYYEEEERQRGNFPDRFSGHQFPNYSSELNVNALLLGDSALYLCASSLAAGANQPQHFGDGTRLSIL.

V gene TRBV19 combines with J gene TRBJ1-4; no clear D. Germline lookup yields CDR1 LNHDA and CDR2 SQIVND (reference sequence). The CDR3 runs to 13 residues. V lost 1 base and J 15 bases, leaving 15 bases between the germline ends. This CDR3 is CASSIGLTTTLFF. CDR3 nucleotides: TGTGCCAGTAGTATAGGCTTAACCACCACATTGTTTTTT.

The chain's CDR3 is CASSPLRSQFF. CDR3 bases: TGCGCCAGCAGCCCTTTGAGGTCACAGTTCTTC. The chain is built from TRBV4-1 and TRBJ2-1; D uncertain. Germline lookup yields CDR1 MGHRA and CDR2 YSYEKL. CDR3 size: 11 residues. Trimming removed 4 bases from V and 13 bases from J, with 11 bases in between.

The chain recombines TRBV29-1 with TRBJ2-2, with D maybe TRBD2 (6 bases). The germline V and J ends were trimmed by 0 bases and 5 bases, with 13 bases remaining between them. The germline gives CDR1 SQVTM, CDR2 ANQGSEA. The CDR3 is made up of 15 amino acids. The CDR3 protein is CSVEEGRGGTGELFF. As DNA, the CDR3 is TGCAGCGTTGAAGAAGGGCGGGGAGGAACCGGGGAGCTGTTTTTT.

Written as DNA, the CDR3 is TGTGCCAGCAGTTACTCACAGGGGCGCTCTAATGAAAAACTGTTTTTT. This gives the protein CASSYSQGRSNEKLFF. The chain carries TRBV6-5 and TRBJ1-4; 7 bases align to TRBD1. This CDR3 contains 16 residues. The germline CDR1 and CDR2 sequences are MNHEY and SVGAGI. V gave up 0 bases and J gave up 3 bases; unmatched junction bases: 4.

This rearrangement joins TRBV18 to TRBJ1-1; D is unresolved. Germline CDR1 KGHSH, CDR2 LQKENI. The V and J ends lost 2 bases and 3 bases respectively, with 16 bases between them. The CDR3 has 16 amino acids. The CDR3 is CASSPGSMEEYTEAFF. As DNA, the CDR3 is TGTGCCAGCTCACCAGGCTCAATGGAGGAATACACTGAAGCTTTCTTT.

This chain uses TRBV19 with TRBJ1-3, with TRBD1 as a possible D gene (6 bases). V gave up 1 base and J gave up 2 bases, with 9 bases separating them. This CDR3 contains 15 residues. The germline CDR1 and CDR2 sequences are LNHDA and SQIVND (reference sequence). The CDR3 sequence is CASSIGTAPGNTIYF. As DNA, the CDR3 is TGTGCCAGTAGTATAGGGACAGCACCTGGAAACACCATATATTTT.

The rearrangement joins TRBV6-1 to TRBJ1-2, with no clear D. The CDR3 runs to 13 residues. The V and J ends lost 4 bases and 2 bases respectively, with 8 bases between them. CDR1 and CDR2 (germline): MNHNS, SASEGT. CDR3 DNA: TGTGCCAGCAGTGTAGGAGGGAACTATGGCTACACCTTC. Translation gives CASSVGGNYGYTF.

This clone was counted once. DNA for the CDR3: TGCGCCAGCAGCCAATTCAGGGGGGACACTGAAGCTTTCTTT. The encoded protein is CASSQFRGDTEAFF. The chain couples TRBV4-3 to TRBJ1-1, with 7 bases fitting TRBD1. V dropped 2 bases and J dropped 3; count of bases not matched to a gene: 3. The CDR3 consists of 14 residues. The germline V gene encodes CDR1 LGHNA and CDR2 YSLEER.

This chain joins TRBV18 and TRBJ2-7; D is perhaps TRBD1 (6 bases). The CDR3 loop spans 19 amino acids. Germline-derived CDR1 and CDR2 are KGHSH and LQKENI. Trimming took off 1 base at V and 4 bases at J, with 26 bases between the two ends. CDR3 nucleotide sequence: TGTGCCAGCTCACCACGGGCTACAGGGACCTCCTTTACTCCTTACGAGCAGTACTTC. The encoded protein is CASSPRATGTSFTPYEQYF.